These 29 T cell receptor beta chains originate from one sample sequenced in a study of blood T cells in healthy people across ages. It was with a sample-barcoded 5' primer and a J-beta primer mix that a second PCR of roughly 7 to 12 cycles was run. MiXCR was run by TCRdb on the 5' RACE reads, yielding one entry per CDR3 protein. The table records 450,000 to 700,000 distinct CDR3 sequences, 27% of them present only once. The specimen was blood. The receptors derive from a woman in her sixties or seventies in good health.

V usage is TRBV6-2 or TRBV6-3 and J usage is TRBJ1-6, with D possibly being TRBD1 (5 bases). Trimming stripped 7 bases from V and 8 bases from J, with 9 bases between. Germline assignment: CDR1 MNHEY and CDR2 SVGEGT. CDR3 length: 12 residues. As DNA, the CDR3 is TGTGCCAGCAAGGGGTACGATTCACCCCTCCACTTT. This translates into CASKGYDSPLHF.

The CDR3 reads CASSYGRRRGGTQYF. The CDR3 DNA is TGTGCCAGCAGTTACGGACGCAGGCGGGGGGGGACCCAGTACTTC. The J gene is TRBJ2-5, the V gene TRBV6-5, with 9 positions matching TRBD2. The J segment lost 7 bases and the V segment lost 2 bases, leaving 8 bases of the junction unmatched. The germline V gene encodes CDR1 MNHEY and CDR2 SVGAGI. CDR3 length equals 15 residues.

The rearrangement joins TRBV7-3 to TRBJ1-1; D is undetermined. The CDR3 is 14 amino acids. V lost 5 bases to trimming and J lost 1 base, with 11 bases between them. Looked up from germline, CDR1 is SGHTA and CDR2 is FQGTGA. CDR3 coding DNA: TGTGCCAGCAGCGTAAATGCAGCGAACACTGAAGCTTTCTTT. This gives the protein CASSVNAANTEAFF.

A few counts support this clonotype. The chain carries TRBV6-1 and TRBJ1-2; D is unresolved. CDR3 size: 12 residues. Germline CDR1 MNHNS, CDR2 SASEGT. V lost 5 bases and J 8 bases, leaving 12 bases between the germline ends. CDR3 nucleotides: TGTGCCAGCAGTTCGGGGTATTGGGGCTACACCTTC. Protein sequence: CASSSGYWGYTF.

The genes are TRBV5-1 and TRBJ2-5; TRBD2 is a possible D gene (5 bases). The J call is uncertain, as TRBJ2-1 better fits the DNA end. This CDR3 spans 12 amino acids. Germline V gene sequence: CDR1 SGHRS, CDR2 YFSETQ. This chain's CDR3 is CASSLEAEGQFF. The CDR3, as DNA: TGCGCCAGCAGCTTGGAAGCAGAGGGCCAGTTCTTC.

In its sample, this clonotype was seen a few times. The V gene is TRBV11-2, the J gene TRBJ2-3; no firm D call. The CDR3 sequence is 13 residues long. Germline V gene data show CDR1 as SGHAT and CDR2 as FQNNGV. V dropped 4 bases and J dropped 8 bases, with 13 bases sitting between them. The CDR3 DNA follows: TGTGCCAGCAGCTCACTCGGCGGAGTTACGCAGTATTTT. Its translation is CASSSLGGVTQYF.

This clonotype has a handful of counts. The CDR3 protein is CAISAQSSYNSPLHF. As DNA, the CDR3 is TGTGCCATCAGCGCCCAGAGCTCCTATAATTCACCCCTCCACTTT. This sequence joins TRBV10-3 and TRBJ1-6; D gene ambiguous. Trimming pared 6 bases from V and 0 bases from J, leaving 9 bases between. The CDR3 is 15 residues long. CDR1 is ENHRY and CDR2 is SYGVKD in the germline V gene.

The chain carries TRBV6-2 or TRBV6-3 and TRBJ2-7, with D perhaps matching TRBD1 or TRBD2 (5 bases each). The germline V and J ends were trimmed by 8 bases and 0 bases, with 17 bases remaining between them. Germline CDR1 reads MNHEY; CDR2 reads SVGEGT. The CDR3 sequence is 15 residues long. The CDR3 DNA reads as TGTGCCAGCTACCCTCAGGGACGAGGCTCCTACGAGCAGTACTTC. Its translation is CASYPQGRGSYEQYF.

In its sample, this clonotype was seen a few times. The J gene is TRBJ1-2, the V gene TRBV6-1; D is undetermined. Trimming stripped 2 bases from V and 5 bases from J, with 9 bases between. The CDR3 contains 13 residues. Germline V gene sequence: CDR1 MNHNS, CDR2 SASEGT. The CDR3 spells CASSENSDYGYTF. DNA for the CDR3: TGTGCCAGCAGTGAAAACAGCGATTATGGCTACACCTTC.

The rearrangement uses TRBV5-1 and TRBJ2-3, with 10 bases that match TRBD2. V was clipped by 6 bases and J by 4 bases; unmatched bases: 8. The CDR3 totals 15 residues. CDR1 and CDR2 from the germline V gene are SGHRS and YFSETQ. As DNA, the CDR3 is TGCGCCAGCAAACGCCAGACTAGCGGGTCAGATACGCAGTATTTT. Translation gives CASKRQTSGSDTQYF.

This clonotype was counted between two and nine times. V is TRBV6-1 and J is TRBJ2-6; D may be TRBD1 (5 bases). CDR1 MNHNS and CDR2 SASEGT come from the germline V gene. This CDR3 is 16 amino acids long. Trimming removed 8 bases from V and 0 bases from J, with 14 bases in between. CDR3 in amino acids: CASHAQGNSGANVLTF. The CDR3, as DNA: TGTGCCAGCCACGCCCAGGGCAACTCTGGGGCCAACGTCCTGACTTTC.

The CDR3 DNA reads as TGTGCCAGCAGCTTAGACGGCGGTCAAGAGACCCAGTACTTC. Encoded protein: CASSLDGGQETQYF. This chain uses TRBV11-2 with TRBJ2-5; D ambiguous. The germline CDR1 and CDR2 sequences are SGHAT and FQNNGV. The V end lost 0 bases, the J end lost 2 bases, and 7 bases lay between the germline ends. The CDR3 is 14 amino acids.

The chain has TRBV6-1 and TRBJ2-2, with 7 bases aligning to TRBD1. The CDR3 is 13 amino acids. The V gene end was trimmed by 11 bases and the J gene end by 4 bases; junction bases not matched to a gene: 7. Per germline, CDR1 MNHNS and CDR2 SASEGT. CDR3 sequence reads: CAGNRGGTGELFF. CDR3 DNA sequence: TGTGCCGGAAACAGGGGTGGCACCGGGGAGCTGTTTTTT.

A single count supports this clonotype. One end of the junction is discordant with germline, which a read error may explain. The rearrangement links TRBV7-2 to TRBJ1-2; possibly TRBD1 for D (6 bases). The germline CDR1 and CDR2 sequences are SGHTA and FQGNSA. There are 14 residues in the CDR3. The CDR3 spells CASSPSGGESGCTF. CDR3 DNA: TGTGCCAGCAGCCCCTCGGGGGGCGAAAGTGGCTGCACCTTC.

This clonotype turned up a few times. The genes are TRBV7-2 and TRBJ2-2; 9 nucleotides line up with TRBD2. The CDR3 has 16 residues. The V segment lost 4 bases and the J segment 1 base; nucleotides outside the gene matches: 4. CDR1 is SGHTA and CDR2 is FQGNSA in the germline V gene. The CDR3 reads CASSSRLAENTGELFF. The CDR3 DNA sequence: TGTGCCAGCAGCTCTCGACTAGCGGAGAACACCGGGGAGCTGTTTTTT. Supplemented by reference TRBV7-2 and TRBJ2-2, the full variable domain reads GAGVSQSPSNKVTEKGKDVELRCDPISGHTALYWYRQSLGQGLEFLIYFQGNSAPDKSGLPSDRFSAERTGGSVSTLTIQRTQQEDSAVYLCASSSRLAENTGELFFGEGSRLTVL.

The V call is TRBV4-3, the J call TRBJ2-3; unclear D gene. The CDR3 loop spans 17 amino acids. From germline, CDR1 is LGHNA and CDR2 YSLEER. Trimming pared 1 base from V and 3 bases from J, leaving 17 bases between. CDR3 DNA: TGCGCCAGCAGCCAAGTTAACATGGCGGCTAATACAGATACGCAGTATTTT. Residues: CASSQVNMAANTDTQYF.

This rearrangement joins TRBV12-3 or TRBV12-4 to TRBJ1-2; 7 bases are a match to TRBD1. Trimming at V came to 2 bases and at J to 7 bases, leaving 4 bases not matched to a gene. This CDR3 is 13 amino acids long. The CDR3, as DNA: TGTGCCAGCAGTTTAAGTGACAGGGCTGGCTACACCTTC. Its translation: CASSLSDRAGYTF.

This clonotype appeared a few times. The chain has TRBV7-2 and TRBJ2-5; a weak D match, TRBD1 (5 bases). The J call is in doubt because the DNA end fits TRBJ2-7 better. The CDR3 has 14 residues. Germline CDR1 reads SGHTA; CDR2 reads FQGNSA. The CDR3 loop is CASGAVTATYEQYF. CDR3 DNA: TGTGCCAGCGGGGCGGTGACAGCAACCTACGAGCAGTACTTC.

This clonotype was seen a few times. This sequence joins TRBV25-1 and TRBJ2-1; 8 bases are shared with TRBD2. CDR3 size: 15 residues. Germline lookup yields CDR1 MGHDK and CDR2 SYGVNS. After removal of 7 bases from V and 0 bases from J, the junction contained 5 bases not matched to a gene. The CDR3 DNA reads TGTGCCAGCACCGAGGCGGGGGGCTCCTACAATGAGCAGTTCTTC. Its protein is CASTEAGGSYNEQFF.

This chain connects TRBV2 to TRBJ1-2, with 7 bases aligning to TRBD1. V dropped 7 bases and J dropped 7; count of bases not matched to a gene: 3. CDR3 length: 11 residues. Per the germline V gene, CDR1 is SNHLY and CDR2 is FYNNEI. CDR3 nucleotides: TGTGCCAGCAACACAGGGGTTGGCTACACCTTC. Protein: CASNTGVGYTF.

The table lists this clonotype with a few counts. This rearrangement joins TRBV20-1 to TRBJ2-5; D is ambiguous. The V gene's germline CDR1 is DFQATT and CDR2 SNEGSKA (reference sequence). This CDR3 is built from 12 residues. Trimming took 6 bases from V and 5 from J, leaving 13 bases between them. In nucleotides, the CDR3 is TGCAGTGCCACGGACGTAGGGGAGACCCAGTACTTC. It specifies CSATDVGETQYF.

This clonotype was observed many times. This CDR3 is CATSGPGTGIETQYF. The CDR3 DNA is TGTGCCACCAGTGGGCCCGGGACAGGTATAGAGACCCAGTACTTC. V usage is TRBV24-1 and J usage is TRBJ2-5; 8 bases match TRBD1. The CDR3 extends over 15 amino acids. Germline-derived CDR1 and CDR2 are KGHDR and SFDVKD. V lost 5 bases to trimming and J lost 4 bases; unmatched junction nucleotides: 8.

This chain links TRBV9 with TRBJ1-4; no clear D. The length of the CDR3 is 13 residues. Germline CDR1 SGDLS, CDR2 YYNGEE. Trimming stripped 4 bases from V and 3 bases from J, with 7 bases between. CDR3 bases: TGTGCCAGCAGCCCTTCTCCTAATGAAAAACTGTTTTTT. As protein: CASSPSPNEKLFF.

The chain combines TRBV29-1 with TRBJ2-5; 10 bases map to TRBD2. Germline CDR1 and CDR2: SQVTM and ANQGSEA. Losses at the gene ends were 5 bases for V and 2 bases for J; bases not matched to a gene: 11. This CDR3 has 16 residues. CDR3 residues: CSVCRFQRGGQETQYF. CDR3 in DNA: TGCAGCGTTTGTAGGTTCCAGCGGGGGGGACAAGAGACCCAGTACTTC.

This clonotype was counted between two and nine times. The genes are TRBV12-5 and TRBJ2-5; 8 nucleotides line up with TRBD1. The DNA end is a closer match to TRBJ2-7, so the J assignment may be wrong. CDR1 is LGHNT, CDR2 FRNRAP, per germline. The length of the CDR3 is 17 residues. CDR3 DNA sequence: TGTGCTAGTGGTTTGGAATCCGGGACAGGTTATTATTACGAGCAGTACTTC. Translating it yields CASGLESGTGYYYEQYF.

The rearrangement uses TRBV19 and TRBJ1-1, with D possibly being TRBD1 (5 bases). The germline V gene encodes CDR1 LNHDA and CDR2 SQIVND (reference sequence). The CDR3 contains 17 residues. V was shortened by 5 bases and J by 3 bases, with 22 bases between the two germline ends. The CDR3 DNA sequence: TGTGCCAGTAGTCCAAATCCGGGGCCCACCAGCCACACTGAAGCTTTCTTT. Protein product: CASSPNPGPTSHTEAFF.

This clonotype was seen more than once but under ten times. The gene calls are TRBV2 and TRBJ1-4, with a weak D call TRBD1 (5 bases). The CDR3 spans 15 residues. V lost 6 bases, J lost 6 bases, and 17 bases lay in between. From germline, CDR1 is SNHLY and CDR2 FYNNEI. The CDR3 loop is CASRALRGADEKLFF. The DNA of the CDR3 is TGTGCCAGCAGGGCACTTCGCGGGGCGGATGAAAAACTGTTTTTT.

V gene TRBV7-9 combines with J gene TRBJ1-4; D ambiguous. V was cut by 1 base and J by 5 bases, with 14 bases left in between. The germline gives CDR1 SEHNR, CDR2 FQNEAQ (reference sequence). This CDR3 region has 16 residues. Here the CDR3 reads CASSLGMGSTNEKLFF. The CDR3 bases are TGTGCCAGCAGCTTAGGTATGGGGTCGACCAATGAAAAACTGTTTTTT.

This clonotype was counted only a few times. The V call is TRBV9, the J call TRBJ1-2, with D hard to call. V shed 0 bases and J shed 8 bases, with 8 bases lying between them. The CDR3 has 12 residues. Germline V gene lookup returns CDR1 SGDLS and CDR2 YYNGEE. The CDR3 loop is CASSVDGGGYTF. CDR3 bases: TGTGCCAGCAGCGTAGATGGAGGAGGCTACACCTTC.